This T cell receptor beta chain was found in a study of T cell repertoires in cytomegalovirus infection. About the study: CMV epitopes in the study were HLA-C-restricted (recently identified) and HLA-B-restricted (well studied). CMV infection together with matching HLA type was indicated by public TCR beta signatures. Findings and caveats of the study: Carriers of CMV plus the relevant HLA were identified by cumulative public TCR beta family frequency. Ex vivo, HLA-C-restricted CMV-specific TCR beta clonotypes prevailed over the rest of the response.

This clonotype has only a few counts. The antigen is undetermined. Trimming removed 3 bases from V and 3 bases from J; junction bases left unmatched: 2. This CDR3 comprises 14 residues. From the reads, TCRdb called clonotypes with MiXCR, one entry per CDR3 protein. Of about 900,000 distinct CDR3 sequences in the sample, approximately 30% are singletons; the top ten hold roughly 13%. This specimen was cultured CD8+ T cells from PBMCs, taken from culture after CMV antigen stimulation. V usage is TRBV12-3 or TRBV12-4 and J usage is TRBJ2-7; TRBD2 agrees at 10 bases. The source is a human donor in good health (CMV status not recorded). Some clones in this sample may be carry-over from other donors' samples. CDR3 in amino acids: CASSFSGGFYEQYF. CDR3 DNA sequence: TGTGCCAGCAGTTTTAGCGGGGGGTTCTACGAGCAGTACTTC.